Following are 14 T cell receptor beta chains from one sample sequenced in a study of shared clonotypes between healthy human individuals. The table came from immunoSEQ multiplex PCR; TCRdb's copy has only in-frame clones and leaves some out. Of roughly 660,000 clones listed, around 91% were seen once; the top ten hold less than 40%. The sequenced sample consisted of memory CD8+ T cells from PBMCs. Subset defined: CD45RO+ cells pooled with CCR7-negative TemRA cells. Receptor source: a man between 18 and 35 years old in good health. Some clones in this sample may be carry-over from other donors' samples.

The chain is built from TRBV5-1 and TRBJ2-2; D is perhaps TRBD1 or TRBD2 (5 bases each). Germline V gene data show CDR1 as SGHRS and CDR2 as YFSETQ. CDR3 size: 15 residues. V lost 4 bases to trimming and J lost 0 bases, with 10 bases between them. CDR3: CASSKRTTNTGELFF. CDR3 bases: TGCGCCAGCAGCAAGCGGACAACGAACACCGGGGAGCTGTTTTTT.

Here the CDR3 reads CASSFQGLTGELFF. The CDR3 region has the DNA TGTGCCAGCAGTTTTCAGGGCTTAACCGGGGAGCTGTTTTTT. V and J are TRBV28 and TRBJ2-2; TRBD1 is a possible D gene (5 bases). Trimming pared 3 bases from V and 5 bases from J, leaving 10 bases between. Germline V CDR1 and CDR2: MDHEN, SYDVKM. This CDR3 comprises 14 residues.

The chain combines TRBV19 with TRBJ1-1; no clear D gene. From germline, CDR1 is LNHDA and CDR2 SQIVND (reference sequence). CDR3 size: 15 residues. Trimming cost V 3 bases and J 8 bases, with 19 bases left between them. CDR3 sequence (DNA): TGTGCCAGTAGTATGACAAGGTGGGGAACGGGAGAAGCTTTCTTT. It yields the protein CASSMTRWGTGEAFF.

The chain carries TRBV6-5 and TRBJ1-1; no clear D. The germline V gene encodes CDR1 MNHEY and CDR2 SVGAGI. Trimming cost V 5 bases and J 1 base, with 11 bases left between them. This CDR3 has 14 residues. CDR3 nucleotides: TGTGCCAGCAGTCTGGGAGAGGGGAACACTGAAGCTTTCTTT. Translation gives CASSLGEGNTEAFF.

The chain joins TRBV15 to TRBJ1-5; a possible D gene is TRBD1 (5 bases). V lost 5 bases and J 1 base, leaving 15 bases between the germline ends. The CDR3 covers 16 residues. Germline lookup yields CDR1 LNHNV and CDR2 YYDKDF (reference sequence). This chain's CDR3 is CATSEWDLGSNQPQHF. In nucleotides, the CDR3 is TGTGCCACCAGCGAATGGGACCTCGGGAGCAATCAGCCCCAGCATTTT.

The CDR3 is CATSRDRRSGANVLTF. DNA of the CDR3: TGTGCCACCAGCAGAGATCGGAGGTCTGGGGCCAACGTCCTGACTTTC. V usage is TRBV15 and J usage is TRBJ2-6; a possible D gene is TRBD2 (5 bases). Trimming pared 0 bases from V and 1 base from J, leaving 7 bases between. There are 16 residues in the CDR3. The germline V gene encodes CDR1 LNHNV and CDR2 YYDKDF (reference sequence).

The chain links TRBV11-2 to TRBJ2-7; D not resolved. CDR1 SGHAT and CDR2 FQNNGV come from the germline V gene. CDR3 length: 12 residues. V was shortened by 5 bases and J by 3 bases, with 8 bases between the two germline ends. CDR3 DNA: TGTGCCAGCAGCCGTTCACTCTACGAGCAGTACTTC. Residues: CASSRSLYEQYF.

The rearrangement uses TRBV9 and TRBJ2-7, with a possible D match to TRBD2 (6 bases). V was clipped by 3 bases and J by 3 bases, with 13 bases between them. Germline-derived CDR1 and CDR2 are SGDLS and YYNGEE. The CDR3 extends over 14 amino acids. CDR3 in amino acids: CASSAVAGNYEQYF. The DNA for the CDR3 is TGTGCCAGCAGCGCCGTGGCGGGGAACTACGAGCAGTACTTC.

This chain joins TRBV10-1 and TRBJ2-2, with D maybe TRBD1 (7 bases). Germline CDR1 WNHNN, CDR2 SYGVQD (reference sequence). V dropped 4 bases and J dropped 5 bases, with 20 bases sitting between them. The CDR3 extends over 17 amino acids. The CDR3 sequence: CASSGPRDRAGTGELFF. As DNA, the CDR3 is TGCGCCAGCAGTGGGCCCCGCGACAGGGCGGGAACCGGGGAGCTGTTTTTT.

The genes are TRBV27 and TRBJ1-5; perhaps TRBD1 as D (5 bases). The V and J ends lost 4 bases and 7 bases respectively, with 8 bases between them. The CDR3 is 12 residues long. CDR1 is MNHEY, CDR2 SMNVEV, per germline (reference sequence). The CDR3 loop reads CASSSGLQPQHF. For the CDR3, the DNA is TGTGCCAGCAGTTCGGGACTCCAGCCCCAGCATTTT.

This sequence joins TRBV4-1 and TRBJ2-2, with D maybe TRBD2 (5 bases). Trimming stripped 2 bases from V and 7 bases from J, with 17 bases between. The V gene's germline CDR1 is MGHRA and CDR2 YSYEKL. The CDR3 totals 16 residues. CDR3 in amino acids: CASSQWATGKGGELFF. Written as DNA, the CDR3 is TGCGCCAGCAGCCAATGGGCTACGGGAAAGGGCGGGGAGCTGTTTTTT.

The chain links TRBV7-9 to TRBJ2-7; weak D call: TRBD1 (7 bases). The CDR3 has 14 residues. V was shortened by 1 base and J by 4 bases, with 11 bases between the two germline ends. Germline-derived CDR1 and CDR2 are SEHNR and FQNEAQ (reference sequence). The CDR3 sequence is CASSLVPGGYEQYF. CDR3 bases: TGTGCCAGCAGCTTAGTCCCAGGGGGGTACGAGCAGTACTTC.

The chain couples TRBV7-3 to TRBJ2-1; D is uncertain. CDR3 length equals 15 residues. Trimming removed 2 bases from V and 1 base from J, with 9 bases in between. Germline V gene lookup returns CDR1 SGHTA and CDR2 FQGTGA. CDR3 sequence: CASSLEYGSYNEQFF. The CDR3 DNA sequence: TGTGCCAGCAGCTTAGAATACGGGTCCTACAATGAGCAGTTCTTC. Full variable domain (remainder filled in from reference TRBV7-3 and TRBJ2-1): GAGVSQTPSNKVTEKGKYVELRCDPISGHTALYWYRQSLGQGPEFLIYFQGTGAADDSGLPNDRFFAVRPEGSVSTLKIQRTERGDSAVYLCASSLEYGSYNEQFFGPGTRLTVL.

This chain links TRBV5-1 with TRBJ1-3; D remains ambiguous. This CDR3 spans 15 amino acids. Per germline, CDR1 SGHRS and CDR2 YFSETQ. V was clipped by 4 bases and J by 3 bases, with 14 bases between them. The CDR3, as DNA: TGCGCCAGCAGCGCCGCCGTTTTCGGTGGAAACACCATATATTTT. Protein: CASSAAVFGGNTIYF.